A single sample is the source of the 20 T cell receptor beta chains below, sequenced in a study of cytomegalovirus exposure and HLA in healthy donors. Clones were sequenced by immunoSEQ multiplex PCR, and TCRdb holds only the in-frame ones, with some missing. The table lists about 150,000 clones, less than 90% of them singletons. The sample comprised PBMCs. Every receptor here comes from a man younger than 35 in good health and CMV-seropositive.

This sequence joins TRBV18 and TRBJ2-3; possible D gene TRBD1, 6 bases. The CDR3 loop spans 14 amino acids. Trimming cost V 7 bases and J 2 bases, with 13 bases left between them. The germline CDR1 and CDR2 sequences are KGHSH and LQKENI. As DNA, the CDR3 is TGTGCCAGCTTAATACAGGGACCCACAGATACGCAGTATTTT. Translated, it gives CASLIQGPTDTQYF.

The chain joins TRBV27 to TRBJ2-2; D is perhaps TRBD2 (5 bases). Germline CDR1 MNHEY, CDR2 SMNVEV (reference sequence). This CDR3 is 16 amino acids long. With 2 bases removed from V and 7 bases from J, the gap between germline ends came to 17 bases. CDR3 in amino acids: CASSLRPLEADGELFF. Written as DNA, the CDR3 is TGTGCCAGCAGTTTACGGCCCTTGGAGGCGGACGGGGAGCTGTTTTTT.

This clone appeared once. CDR3 region: CASSIGLAGGNNEQFF. CDR3 DNA sequence: TGTGCCAGTAGTATAGGACTAGCGGGGGGGAACAATGAGCAGTTCTTC. The V call is TRBV19, the J call TRBJ2-1; TRBD2 aligns across 14 bases. The CDR3 is 16 amino acids. Looked up from germline, CDR1 is LNHDA and CDR2 is SQIVND (reference sequence). The J segment lost 5 bases and the V segment lost 1 base, leaving 1 base of the junction unmatched. The variable domain in full, completed from reference TRBV19 and TRBJ2-1, reads DGGITQSPKYLFRKEGQNVTLSCEQNLNHDAMYWYRQDPGQGLRLIYYSQIVNDFQKGDIAEGYSVSREKKESFPLTVTSAQKNPTAFYLCASSIGLAGGNNEQFFGPGTRLTVL.

This chain links TRBV4-3 with TRBJ2-1, with D unresolved. Trimming left V 4 bases short and J 5 bases short, with 6 bases between. Per the germline V gene, CDR1 is LGHNA and CDR2 is YSLEER. CDR3 length: 12 amino acids. The CDR3 region is CASSPTNNEQFF. CDR3 DNA: TGCGCCAGCAGCCCTACTAACAATGAGCAGTTCTTC.

This chain uses TRBV25-1 with TRBJ2-1; tentative D call: TRBD1 (7 bases). V lost 7 bases and J 9 bases, leaving 13 bases between the germline ends. Germline CDR1 is MGHDK and CDR2 is SYGVNS. This CDR3 comprises 12 residues. This CDR3 is CASTRQGGEQFF. The CDR3 DNA follows: TGTGCCAGCACCCGTCAGGGGGGTGAGCAGTTCTTC.

The chain carries TRBV9 and TRBJ2-2; the D gene is possibly TRBD1 (5 bases). Germline CDR1 SGDLS, CDR2 YYNGEE. Trimming pared 1 base from V and 7 bases from J, leaving 14 bases between. CDR3 length: 15 amino acids. CDR3 amino acids: CASSVRQGGYGELFF. The CDR3, as DNA: TGTGCCAGCAGCGTACGTCAGGGTGGTTACGGGGAGCTGTTTTTT. The complete variable domain, with remaining parts taken from reference TRBV9 and TRBJ2-2, reads DSGVTQTPKHLITATGQRVTLRCSPRSGDLSVYWYQQSLDQGLQFLIQYYNGEERAKGNILERFSAQQFPDLHSELNLSSLELGDSALYFCASSVRQGGYGELFFGEGSRLTVL.

The chain is built from TRBV13 and TRBJ2-1, with TRBD2 matching 9 bases. The CDR3 is 15 residues long. J gave up 7 bases and V 0 bases, and 4 bases lay outside the gene matches. CDR1 PRHDT and CDR2 FYEKMQ come from the germline V gene (reference sequence). The CDR3 protein is CASSLGKRGENEQFF. CDR3 sequence (DNA): TGTGCCAGCAGCTTAGGAAAGCGGGGGGAGAATGAGCAGTTCTTC.

The chain combines TRBV18 with TRBJ2-2, with 9 bases identical to TRBD1. The V segment lost 3 bases and the J segment 3 bases; nucleotides outside the gene matches: 5. CDR1 is KGHSH, CDR2 LQKENI, per germline. The CDR3 contains 16 residues. The CDR3 nucleotides read TGTGCCAGCTCACCCCAACAGGGGGCCTACACCGGGGAGCTGTTTTTT. It encodes CASSPQQGAYTGELFF. Looking up the rest from reference TRBV18 and TRBJ2-2 gives the full variable domain: NAGVMQNPRHLVRRRGQEARLRCSPMKGHSHVYWYRQLPEEGLKFMVYLQKENIIDESGMPKERFSAEFPKEGPSILRIQQVVRGDSAAYFCASSPQQGAYTGELFFGEGSRLTVL.

The chain couples TRBV9 to TRBJ2-5, with D maybe TRBD1 (6 bases). The CDR3 runs 17 residues. Germline lookup yields CDR1 SGDLS and CDR2 YYNGEE. The V end was cut by 4 bases, the J end by 4 bases, with 23 bases between. In nucleotides, the CDR3 is TGTGCCAGCAGCTTTCAGGGTCTACGGGGCAGGGGAGAGACCCAGTACTTC. The encoded protein is CASSFQGLRGRGETQYF.

The V call is TRBV7-2, the J call TRBJ1-2; 8 nucleotides agree with TRBD1. The J segment lost 4 bases and the V segment lost 4 bases, leaving 8 bases of the junction unmatched. The germline gives CDR1 SGHTA, CDR2 FQGNSA. This CDR3 is built from 15 residues. The CDR3 region is CASSSADRGLYGYTF. The CDR3 DNA sequence: TGTGCCAGCAGCTCAGCTGACAGGGGCCTCTATGGCTACACCTTC.

The chain is built from TRBV5-5 and TRBJ1-4; D might be TRBD1 (6 bases). V was shortened by 3 bases and J by 4 bases, with 22 bases between the two germline ends. CDR3 length: 18 amino acids. CDR1 is SGHKS, CDR2 YYEKEE, per germline (reference sequence). CDR3 sequence: CASSSPRGATEDNEKLFF. CDR3 nucleotides: TGTGCCAGCAGCTCCCCACGGGGGGCAACGGAGGATAATGAAAAACTGTTTTTT.

The gene calls are TRBV7-2 and TRBJ2-7; TRBD1 matches 8 bases. CDR3 length: 15 amino acids. Germline-derived CDR1 and CDR2 are SGHTA and FQGNSA. V was clipped by 5 bases and J by 3 bases; unmatched bases: 9. The CDR3 is CASSLNQGANYEQYF. CDR3 DNA sequence: TGTGCCAGCAGCCTAAATCAGGGGGCGAACTACGAGCAGTACTTC.

This chain connects TRBV19 to TRBJ2-7; D remains ambiguous. Trimming took off 5 bases at V and 0 bases at J, with 11 bases between the two ends. The germline CDR1 and CDR2 sequences are LNHDA and SQIVND (reference sequence). The CDR3 is made up of 14 amino acids. The CDR3 reads CASSPASGSYEQYF. The CDR3 DNA follows: TGTGCCAGTAGTCCGGCTAGTGGCTCCTACGAGCAGTACTTC. The entire variable domain, with the rest obtained from reference TRBV19 and TRBJ2-7, is as follows: DGGITQSPKYLFRKEGQNVTLSCEQNLNHDAMYWYRQDPGQGLRLIYYSQIVNDFQKGDIAEGYSVSREKKESFPLTVTSAQKNPTAFYLCASSPASGSYEQYFGPGTRLTVT.

The CDR3 region has the DNA TGTGCCAGCAGCGAAGCAGGAATTACAGTCACTGAAGCTTTCTTT. Translation gives CASSEAGITVTEAFF. The chain uses TRBV7-9 and TRBJ1-1, with unresolved D. This CDR3 has 15 amino acids. Trimming cost V 5 bases and J 4 bases, with 17 bases left between them. The germline V gene has CDR1 SEHNR and CDR2 FQNEAQ (reference sequence).

This clone was picked up one time. The chain is built from TRBV5-1 and TRBJ2-7; TRBD1 is a possible D gene (6 bases). Between the trimmed V and J ends, which lost 2 bases and 6 bases, there was a span of 15 bases. The CDR3 is 14 residues long. The V gene's germline CDR1 is SGHRS and CDR2 YFSETQ. The CDR3 loop is CASSFGDMHLEQYF. CDR3 nucleotides: TGCGCCAGCAGCTTTGGGGACATGCACCTCGAGCAGTACTTC.

This clone has only a few counts. The chain carries TRBV9 and TRBJ2-3, with TRBD1 identical over 9 bases. Germline assignment: CDR1 SGDLS and CDR2 YYNGEE. Germline trimming cut 2 bases from V and 6 bases from J; bases unmatched to any gene: 7. There are 15 residues in the CDR3. As DNA, the CDR3 is TGTGCCAGCAGCGTGGGACAGGGACTCGTGGATACGCAGTATTTT. Amino acids: CASSVGQGLVDTQYF.

The chain employs TRBV5-6 and TRBJ2-5; tentatively, D is TRBD1 (8 bases). Germline CDR1 SGHDT, CDR2 YYEEEE. The V gene lost 4 bases and the J gene lost 3 bases, with 13 bases spanning the gap. The CDR3 is 14 amino acids. CDR3 loop: CASSPGGQEETQYF. The DNA of the CDR3 is TGTGCCAGCAGCCCGGGGGGACAGGAAGAGACCCAGTACTTC. The whole variable domain, filled in from reference TRBV5-6 and TRBJ2-5, reads DAGVTQSPTHLIKTRGQQVTLRCSPKSGHDTVSWYQQALGQGPQFIFQYYEEEERQRGNFPDRFSGHQFPNYSSELNVNALLLGDSALYLCASSPGGQEETQYFGPGTRLLVL.

This chain connects TRBV19 to TRBJ1-1; D call uncertain. Trimming cost V 5 bases and J 6 bases, with 16 bases left between them. The V gene's germline CDR1 is LNHDA and CDR2 SQIVND (reference sequence). This CDR3 has 14 residues. The CDR3: CASSQHAVGPEAFF. DNA of the CDR3: TGTGCCAGTAGTCAACACGCCGTTGGCCCTGAAGCTTTCTTT.

The chain employs TRBV9 and TRBJ1-3; 7 bases line up with TRBD1. The germline V gene encodes CDR1 SGDLS and CDR2 YYNGEE. V lost 3 bases to trimming and J lost 0 bases; unmatched junction nucleotides: 6. This CDR3 is 16 amino acids long. Here the CDR3 reads CASSGTGPYSGNTIYF. The CDR3 region has the DNA TGTGCCAGCAGCGGGACAGGTCCTTACTCTGGAAACACCATATATTTT.

This CDR3 is CASSGDSIQYF. Written as DNA, the CDR3 is TGTGCCAGCAGTGGGGACAGCATTCAGTACTTC. The chain has TRBV6-6 and TRBJ2-4; 7 bases line up with TRBD1. Germline V CDR1 and CDR2: MNHNY, SVGAGI (reference sequence). This CDR3 comprises 11 residues. V lost 5 bases, J lost 9 bases, and 1 base stayed unmatched.